A single sample gave rise to the 19 T cell receptor beta chains below, sequenced in a study of blood T cell repertoires in COVID-19. The table came from immunoSEQ multiplex PCR; TCRdb's copy has only in-frame clones and leaves some out. The sample consists of more than 250,000 clones, about 85% of them appearing once. The sequenced sample consisted of PBMCs or T cells enriched from blood (not recorded which). The receptor source for this set is a woman between 25 and 40 years old who had recovered from COVID-19.

The chain carries TRBV6-6 and TRBJ2-1; no definite D call. The CDR3 runs 14 residues. Per the germline V gene, CDR1 is MNHNY and CDR2 is SVGAGI (reference sequence). V lost 7 bases to trimming and J lost 4 bases, with 14 bases between them. This CDR3 reads CASNRRQAYNEQFF. DNA of the CDR3: TGTGCCAGCAATCGTCGGCAGGCGTACAATGAGCAGTTCTTC.

The V call is TRBV29-1, the J call TRBJ1-2; 8 bases map to TRBD1. Unmatched junction bases numbered 7, after V lost 7 bases and J lost 6 bases. The CDR3 has 12 amino acids. Germline-derived CDR1 and CDR2 are SQVTM and ANQGSEA. DNA for the CDR3: TGCAGCGCTGCCGGACAGGGTGATGGCTACACCTTC. It codes for CSAAGQGDGYTF.

The rearrangement uses TRBV5-1 and TRBJ1-2; 7 nucleotides match TRBD1. The CDR3 sequence is 14 residues long. Per germline, CDR1 SGHRS and CDR2 YFSETQ. J lost 4 bases, V lost 5 bases, and 8 bases had no gene match. The CDR3 DNA reads as TGCGCCAGCAGTTATGGGACAGCGAGCTATGGCTACACCTTC. Amino acids: CASSYGTASYGYTF.

The chain is built from TRBV7-9 and TRBJ2-4; 8 nucleotides align to TRBD1. Germline trimming cut 5 bases from V and 3 bases from J; bases unmatched to any gene: 12. The CDR3 extends over 17 amino acids. CDR1 is SEHNR and CDR2 is FQNEAQ in the germline V gene (reference sequence). CDR3 protein: CASSHLGGQAVKNIQYF. Here the CDR3 DNA reads TGTGCCAGCAGCCACTTAGGGGGACAGGCCGTCAAAAACATTCAGTACTTC.

V is TRBV5-1 and J is TRBJ2-5; TRBD2 aligns across 10 bases. J was trimmed by 1 base and V by 5 bases; bases with no gene match: 5. Germline V gene lookup returns CDR1 SGHRS and CDR2 YFSETQ. There are 15 residues in the CDR3. This CDR3 is CASREASGGQETQYF. The CDR3 DNA follows: TGCGCCAGCAGGGAGGCTAGCGGGGGCCAAGAGACCCAGTACTTC.

The chain has TRBV9 and TRBJ2-5, with TRBD2 identical over 9 bases. Germline trimming cut 0 bases from V and 1 base from J; bases unmatched to any gene: 4. The CDR3 extends over 16 amino acids. Looked up from germline, CDR1 is SGDLS and CDR2 is YYNGEE. This chain's CDR3 is CASSVGSGGLQETQYF. The DNA for the CDR3 is TGTGCCAGCAGCGTAGGTAGCGGGGGCCTCCAAGAGACCCAGTACTTC.

V gene TRBV19 combines with J gene TRBJ2-1; 13 nucleotides match TRBD2. The germline CDR1 and CDR2 sequences are LNHDA and SQIVND (reference sequence). J lost 8 bases, V lost 2 bases, and 9 bases had no gene match. This CDR3 is 17 amino acids long. CDR3 residues: CASSITSGGAFLDEQFF. CDR3 coding DNA: TGTGCCAGTAGTATAACTAGCGGGGGGGCCTTTCTCGATGAGCAGTTCTTC.

The CDR3 coding sequence is TGCGCCAGCAGTGAGTCTGGGACTACAGGCTACGAGCAGTACTTC. Protein sequence: CASSESGTTGYEQYF. This chain uses TRBV10-1 with TRBJ2-7, with 7 positions matching TRBD2. Losses at the gene ends were 0 bases for V and 3 bases for J; bases not matched to a gene: 5. Looked up from germline, CDR1 is WNHNN and CDR2 is SYGVQD (reference sequence). This CDR3 comprises 15 residues.

With regard to this clone: The same CDR3 can be traced to other DNA sequences in this sample. The chain employs TRBV20-1 and TRBJ2-1; 8 bases line up with TRBD2. The CDR3 totals 14 residues. Germline V gives CDR1 DFQATT, CDR2 SNEGSKA (reference sequence). The V segment lost 3 bases and the J segment 2 bases; nucleotides outside the gene matches: 3. The CDR3, as DNA: TGCAGTGCTAGTCGGGGGGGGGCCTACAATGAGCAGTTCTTC. This translates into CSASRGGAYNEQFF.

The chain combines TRBV11-2 with TRBJ1-1, with D maybe TRBD1 (6 bases). V was pared by 5 bases and J by 2 bases, with 12 bases between. Germline-derived CDR1 and CDR2 are SGHAT and FQNNGV. The CDR3 is made up of 14 amino acids. DNA for the CDR3: TGTGCCAGCAGCGTGACAGGAGTAAACACTGAAGCTTTCTTT. Translation: CASSVTGVNTEAFF. The entire variable domain, with the rest obtained from reference TRBV11-2 and TRBJ1-1, is as follows: EAGVAQSPRYKIIEKRQSVAFWCNPISGHATLYWYQQILGQGPKLLIQFQNNGVVDDSQLPKDRFSAERLKGVDSTLKIQPAKLEDSAVYLCASSVTGVNTEAFFGQGTRLTVV.

The V and J genes are TRBV6-5 and TRBJ2-7, with 8 bases aligning to TRBD1. This CDR3 contains 14 residues. Germline-derived CDR1 and CDR2 are MNHEY and SVGAGI. With V trimmed by 6 bases and J by 2 bases, 6 bases remained unmatched. CDR3 nucleotides: TGTGCCAGCAGACCGGACAGGGTAACCTACGAGCAGTACTTC. This sequence encodes CASRPDRVTYEQYF.

This clone has only one observation. The gene calls are TRBV4-1 and TRBJ2-3, with D maybe TRBD1 (6 bases). Trimming shortened V by 5 bases and J by 2 bases, and 14 bases separated the two germline ends. This CDR3 region has 15 residues. Germline CDR1 reads MGHRA; CDR2 reads YSYEKL. CDR3 in amino acids: CASSYQQGPTDTQYF. The CDR3 nucleotides are TGCGCCAGCAGCTATCAACAGGGCCCCACAGATACGCAGTATTTT.

CDR3 DNA sequence: TGTGCCAGCAGTTCCCGGGGGGGCTGGGGCACAGATACGCAGTATTTT. It codes for CASSSRGGWGTDTQYF. The chain employs TRBV6-2 or TRBV6-3 and TRBJ2-3; 8 nucleotides line up with TRBD2. CDR1 and CDR2 (germline): MNHEY, SVGEGT. This CDR3 is built from 16 residues. V dropped 4 bases and J dropped 1; count of bases not matched to a gene: 7.

The chain couples TRBV20-1 to TRBJ2-5; TRBD2 matches at 7 bases. The CDR3 is 15 amino acids. Germline values: CDR1 DFQATT, CDR2 SNEGSKA (reference sequence). J was trimmed by 1 base and V by 3 bases; bases with no gene match: 8. CDR3 in DNA: TGCAGTGCTAGTTGGCCTAGCGGTATCCAAGAGACCCAGTACTTC. Protein sequence: CSASWPSGIQETQYF.

This clone showed up just once. J is TRBJ2-7 and V is TRBV10-3, with D tentatively TRBD1 (6 bases). Germline CDR1 ENHRY, CDR2 SYGVKD. With 0 bases removed from V and 4 bases from J, the gap between germline ends came to 10 bases. The CDR3 is 14 residues long. CDR3 sequence: CAISESGDRYEQYF. In nucleotides, the CDR3 is TGTGCCATCAGTGAGTCGGGCGACAGGTACGAGCAGTACTTC.

The CDR3 nucleotides read TGTGCCAGTAGTATGGGGAGCTACAACGAGCAGTACTTC. It specifies CASSMGSYNEQYF. The chain uses TRBV19 and TRBJ2-7, with a possible D match to TRBD2 (5 bases). The CDR3 is 13 amino acids. The germline V gene encodes CDR1 LNHDA and CDR2 SQIVND (reference sequence). Trimming took off 3 bases at V and 5 bases at J, with 11 bases between the two ends. Using reference TRBV19 and TRBJ2-7 for the parts outside the CDR3, the full variable domain is DGGITQSPKYLFRKEGQNVTLSCEQNLNHDAMYWYRQDPGQGLRLIYYSQIVNDFQKGDIAEGYSVSREKKESFPLTVTSAQKNPTAFYLCASSMGSYNEQYFGPGTRLTVT.

CDR3 in DNA: TGTGCCTGGAGTGTACACAGGGGAAACACCATATATTTT. Amino acid sequence: CAWSVHRGNTIYF. The chain combines TRBV30 with TRBJ1-3; possibly TRBD1 for D (5 bases). The germline gives CDR1 GTSNPN, CDR2 SVGIG (reference sequence). The CDR3 is 13 amino acids. Deletions cut 0 bases from V and 4 bases from J, with 7 bases between. The whole variable domain, remainder taken from reference TRBV30 and TRBJ1-3, is SQTIHQWPATLVQPVGSPLSLECTVEGTSNPNLYWYRQAAGRGLQLLFYSVGIGQISSEVPQNLSASRPQDRQFILSSKKLLLSDSGFYLCAWSVHRGNTIYFGEGSWLTVV.

The J gene is TRBJ1-1, the V gene TRBV18, with TRBD1 matching over 7 bases. CDR1 is KGHSH, CDR2 LQKENI, per germline. CDR3 length equals 14 residues. Trimming removed 5 bases from V and 1 base from J; junction bases left unmatched: 4. CDR3 in DNA: TGTGCCAGCTCAAAGGGACAGTCGAACACTGAAGCTTTCTTT. It encodes CASSKGQSNTEAFF.

This rearrangement joins TRBV4-2 to TRBJ2-5; 8 positions match TRBD1. Germline trimming cut 4 bases from V and 0 bases from J; bases unmatched to any gene: 7. Germline lookup yields CDR1 LGHNA and CDR2 YNFKEQ. There are 16 residues in the CDR3. DNA for the CDR3: TGTGCCAGCAGCCGAGGTGCGACAGGGGACCAAGAGACCCAGTACTTC. The encoded protein is CASSRGATGDQETQYF.